Following are 25 T cell receptor beta chains from one sample sequenced in a study of early T cells in non-severe SARS-CoV-2 infection. MiXCR was run by TCRdb on the 5' RACE reads, yielding one entry per CDR3 protein. The top ten hold less than 6.5% of the sample, which has tens of thousands of distinct CDR3 sequences, 8.5% to 10% seen once. Material: whole blood. These receptors all come from an adult who was a healthcare worker with PCR-confirmed SARS-CoV-2 infection or an uninfected control (not recorded which).

This clonotype showed up many times. Germline and junction disagree at one end, which may indicate a read error. The chain carries TRBV7-3 and TRBJ1-3; D is perhaps TRBD1 (5 bases). Per germline, CDR1 SGHTA and CDR2 FQGTGA. CDR3 size: 17 residues. The chain's CDR3 is CASSAEMTAFSENTIYF. The CDR3 nucleotides are TGTGCCAGCAGCGCCGAGATGACAGCTTTCTCTGAAAACACCATATATTTT.

The chain has TRBV7-9 and TRBJ2-3; D is perhaps TRBD2 (5 bases). Germline V gene lookup returns CDR1 SEHNR and CDR2 FQNEAQ (reference sequence). The CDR3 has 12 amino acids. V lost 8 bases, J lost 6 bases, and 12 bases lay in between. CDR3 in amino acids: CASLSTGDTQYF. The CDR3 coding sequence is TGTGCCAGCTTATCGACGGGGGATACGCAGTATTTT.

Only a few counts were recorded for this clonotype. V gene TRBV28 combines with J gene TRBJ1-4; D perhaps matches TRBD1 (6 bases). CDR1 and CDR2 from the germline V gene are MDHEN and SYDVKM. CDR3 size: 15 residues. V lost 3 bases to trimming and J lost 3 bases, with 11 bases between them. The CDR3 nucleotides read TGTGCCAGCAGTTTTCAGCGGACAGCTAATGAAAAACTGTTTTTT. Amino acid sequence: CASSFQRTANEKLFF.

By frequency in the sample, this clonotype is medium-sized (0.01 to 0.1%). The chain couples TRBV11-3 to TRBJ2-5; 7 bases map to TRBD1. Germline V gene lookup returns CDR1 SGHNT and CDR2 YENEEA. This CDR3 contains 16 residues. V lost 1 base, J lost 3 bases, and 8 bases stayed unmatched. As DNA, the CDR3 is TGTGCCAGCAGCTTAGGTGACGGGACAGCCAAAGAGACCCAGTACTTC. Amino acids: CASSLGDGTAKETQYF. Combining the CDR3 with reference TRBV11-3 and TRBJ2-5 gives the whole variable domain EAGVVQSPRYKIIEKKQPVAFWCNPISGHNTLYWYLQNLGQGPELLIRYENEEAVDDSQLPKDRFSAERLKGVDSTLKIQPAELGDSAVYLCASSLGDGTAKETQYFGPGTRLLVL.

The chain combines TRBV5-4 with TRBJ1-1, with unresolved D. This CDR3 spans 16 amino acids. The V end lost 2 bases, the J end lost 7 bases, and 21 bases lay between the germline ends. CDR1 and CDR2 from the germline V gene are SGHNT and YYREEE (reference sequence). As DNA, the CDR3 is TGTGCCAGCAGCTTTTTTTACGGAAGGAAGTCCGATGAAGCTTTCTTT. Its protein is CASSFFYGRKSDEAFF.

In its sample, this clonotype was seen a few times. The chain recombines TRBV19 with TRBJ2-1; TRBD1 agrees at 9 bases. Germline CDR1 and CDR2: LNHDA and SQIVND (reference sequence). The CDR3 covers 15 residues. Trimming removed 3 bases from V and 6 bases from J; junction bases left unmatched: 6. The CDR3 region has the DNA TGTGCCAGTAGTATCACACAGGGGGCCGGCAATGAGCAGTTCTTC. Translated: CASSITQGAGNEQFF.

This clonotype was detected a few times. The chain couples TRBV4-1 to TRBJ2-1; TRBD2 aligns across 8 bases. The CDR3 is 16 residues long. The junction had 6 bases not matched to a gene; V was cut back by 1 base and J by 4 bases. Germline CDR1 is MGHRA and CDR2 is YSYEKL. The DNA for the CDR3 is TGCGCCAGCAGCCAAGGGAGCGGGAGAATGTACAATGAGCAGTTCTTC. Protein sequence: CASSQGSGRMYNEQFF.

This clonotype was recorded a few times. The genes are TRBV7-2 and TRBJ1-2; D remains unclear. Trimming cost V 0 bases and J 8 bases, with 7 bases left between them. The CDR3 consists of 12 residues. In germline, CDR1 is SGHTA, CDR2 FQGNSA. CDR3 DNA sequence: TGTGCCAGCAGCTTAGCGCAAGTAGGCTACACCTTC. Protein: CASSLAQVGYTF. Based on the CDR3 plus reference TRBV7-2 and TRBJ1-2, the full variable domain is GAGVSQSPSNKVTEKGKDVELRCDPISGHTALYWYRQSLGQGLEFLIYFQGNSAPDKSGLPSDRFSAERTGGSVSTLTIQRTQQEDSAVYLCASSLAQVGYTFGSGTRLTVV.

V gene TRBV29-1 combines with J gene TRBJ1-2, with D unresolved. CDR3 length: 13 amino acids. The germline V gene encodes CDR1 SQVTM and CDR2 ANQGSEA. The V end lost 7 bases, the J end lost 3 bases, and 15 bases lay between the germline ends. CDR3: CSAAEGMDYGYTF. In nucleotides, the CDR3 is TGCAGCGCGGCCGAAGGGATGGACTATGGCTACACCTTC.

At least ten counts were recorded for this clonotype. The CDR3 is CASSQEPGTETQYF. The CDR3 DNA follows: TGCGCCAGCAGCCAAGAGCCGGGGACAGAGACCCAGTACTTC. The chain has TRBV4-3 and TRBJ2-5; D tentatively reads TRBD1 or TRBD2 (5 bases each). Trimming pared 0 bases from V and 4 bases from J, leaving 9 bases between. This CDR3 is built from 14 residues. Germline CDR1 is LGHNA and CDR2 is YSLEER.

The V call is TRBV10-3, the J call TRBJ2-3; D possibly matches TRBD1 or TRBD2 (5 bases each). Per germline, CDR1 ENHRY and CDR2 SYGVKD. Trimming left V 3 bases short and J 6 bases short, with 22 bases between. The CDR3 totals 17 residues. CDR3 in amino acids: CAISEDSPTTSRDTQYF. CDR3 DNA: TGTGCCATCAGTGAAGACAGTCCGACTACCTCAAGGGATACGCAGTATTTT.

This clonotype was seen at least ten times. V gene TRBV6-6 combines with J gene TRBJ1-1; 9 positions agree with TRBD1. V shed 5 bases and J 0 bases; nucleotides not matched to a gene: 4. Germline assignment: CDR1 MNHNY and CDR2 SVGAGI (reference sequence). The CDR3 runs to 15 residues. Here the CDR3 DNA reads TGTGCCAGCAGTGGACAGGGGCCTATGAACACTGAAGCTTTCTTT. Protein product: CASSGQGPMNTEAFF.

The sample holds a few counts of this clonotype. This chain uses TRBV30 with TRBJ1-1; weak D call: TRBD1 (5 bases). The CDR3 runs 14 residues. Trimming took off 1 base at V and 0 bases at J, with 9 bases between the two ends. Germline V gene lookup returns CDR1 GTSNPN and CDR2 SVGIG (reference sequence). DNA of the CDR3: TGTGCCTGGAGTGGGACATCTATGAACACTGAAGCTTTCTTT. Amino acid sequence: CAWSGTSMNTEAFF.

This clonotype came up many times. The chain employs TRBV4-3 and TRBJ2-5, with 10 nucleotides matching TRBD2. Germline V lookup: CDR1 LGHNA, CDR2 YSLEER. V was clipped by 0 bases and J by 5 bases; unmatched bases: 12. The CDR3 is 18 residues long. The CDR3 coding sequence is TGCGCCAGCAGCCAAGATCAACTAGCGGGGCCTCTAGGGGAGACCCAGTACTTC. Translated: CASSQDQLAGPLGETQYF.

This chain uses TRBV19 with TRBJ2-5; no clear D. Germline loops: CDR1 LNHDA, CDR2 SQIVND (reference sequence). Trimming removed 1 base from V and 4 bases from J, with 4 bases in between. This CDR3 has 12 residues. The CDR3 reads CASSIGGETQYF. In DNA, the CDR3 is TGTGCCAGTAGTATAGGGGGAGAGACCCAGTACTTC.

This clonotype was found many times. This rearrangement joins TRBV7-9 to TRBJ2-6; a weak D match, TRBD2 (6 bases). The V gene's germline CDR1 is SEHNR and CDR2 FQNEAQ (reference sequence). CDR3 length: 17 amino acids. The ends were cut back, 5 bases at V and 0 bases at J, with 14 bases in the middle. The CDR3, as DNA: TGTGCCAGCAGCCCCCGGGACTTACGCTCTGGGGCCAACGTCCTGACTTTC. The encoded protein is CASSPRDLRSGANVLTF.

This clonotype has at least ten counts. The V call is TRBV6-2 or TRBV6-3, the J call TRBJ1-1; D not resolved. The CDR3 contains 12 residues. Trimming pared 6 bases from V and 0 bases from J, leaving 5 bases between. CDR1 is MNHEY, CDR2 SVGEGT, per germline. CDR3 protein: CASRSLNTEAFF. In DNA form, the CDR3 reads TGTGCCAGCAGATCACTGAACACTGAAGCTTTCTTT.

In its sample, this clonotype was seen a few times. This sequence joins TRBV4-2 and TRBJ1-4; TRBD1 matches at 9 bases. J was trimmed by 6 bases and V by 1 base; bases with no gene match: 0. The V gene's germline CDR1 is LGHNA and CDR2 YNFKEQ. CDR3 length equals 14 residues. CDR3 sequence reads: CASSQGTGDEKLFF. Written as DNA, the CDR3 is TGTGCCAGCAGCCAAGGGACAGGGGATGAAAAACTGTTTTTT.

The chain recombines TRBV18 with TRBJ2-1; D call uncertain. This CDR3 is built from 16 residues. Germline loops: CDR1 KGHSH, CDR2 LQKENI. Trimming pared 8 bases from V and 0 bases from J, leaving 17 bases between. CDR3 nucleotide sequence: TGTGCCAGCGCCCCTGTCTCAGCGAGCTCCTACAATGAGCAGTTCTTC. The encoded protein is CASAPVSASSYNEQFF.

The chain recombines TRBV7-2 with TRBJ1-1; 9 bases fit TRBD1. Germline values: CDR1 SGHTA, CDR2 FQGNSA. The trim removed 5 bases at V and 5 bases at J, leaving 6 bases unmatched. The CDR3 is 14 amino acids. CDR3 sequence reads: CASSQGQGRTEAFF. For the CDR3, the DNA is TGTGCCAGCAGCCAGGGACAGGGCAGGACTGAAGCTTTCTTT.

This clonotype was observed a few times. The rearrangement uses TRBV29-1 and TRBJ1-1; 10 nucleotides line up with TRBD1. Germline CDR1 reads SQVTM; CDR2 reads ANQGSEA. This CDR3 region has 13 residues. The V and J ends lost 7 bases and 6 bases, in that order; junction bases with no gene match: 8. The CDR3 reads CSAIPGQGAEAFF. DNA of the CDR3: TGCAGCGCTATCCCCGGACAGGGGGCTGAAGCTTTCTTT.

In regard to this clonotype: The CDR3 does not close with the conserved phenylalanine or tryptophan, likely indicating a read error. This chain uses TRBV7-6 with TRBJ2-1, with TRBD2 identical over 8 bases. The CDR3 sequence is 17 residues long. Trimming cost V 5 bases and J 4 bases; bases outside gene matches: 13. Germline V gene lookup returns CDR1 SGHVS and CDR2 FNYEAQ. Here the CDR3 reads CASSHMPRASGYNEQFV. Here the CDR3 DNA reads TGTGCCAGCAGCCATATGCCTAGGGCTAGCGGGTACAATGAGCAGTTCGTC.

In this sample, this clonotype turned up many times. This sequence joins TRBV29-1 and TRBJ1-1; D gene ambiguous. From germline, CDR1 is SQVTM and CDR2 ANQGSEA. Trimming shortened V by 6 bases and J by 1 base, and 6 bases separated the two germline ends. The CDR3 length is 11 residues. For the CDR3, the DNA is TGCAGCGTGCAGGCGAACACTGAAGCTTTCTTT. This translates into CSVQANTEAFF.

The sample holds many counts of this clonotype. This sequence joins TRBV7-9 and TRBJ2-5; 9 nucleotides agree with TRBD1. CDR3 size: 14 residues. Germline assignment: CDR1 SEHNR and CDR2 FQNEAQ (reference sequence). The ends lost 4 bases at V and 4 bases at J; junction bases unmatched: 4. The CDR3 sequence: CASSSSTGGETQYF. In DNA, the CDR3 is TGTGCCAGCAGCTCCTCGACAGGGGGAGAGACCCAGTACTTC.

The rearrangement links TRBV7-6 to TRBJ1-4; TRBD1 might be the D (6 bases). V was shortened by 4 bases and J by 5 bases, with 20 bases between the two germline ends. The CDR3 is 17 residues long. Germline V gene lookup returns CDR1 SGHVS and CDR2 FNYEAQ. The CDR3 sequence is CASSSSPRTGINEKLFF. DNA of the CDR3: TGTGCCAGCAGCTCTTCCCCCAGAACAGGGATCAATGAAAAACTGTTTTTT.